This T cell receptor beta chain was observed in a study of cytomegalovirus exposure and HLA in healthy donors. General study results and limits: Association of a missense DCLRE1C variant with TCR beta V- and J-gene trimming was reported in a later analysis. Common viral pathogens (according to a later analysis) appeared linked to several of the most significant clusters.

It was with 60 Vbeta and 13 Jbeta primers that the PCR ran. The method was immunoSEQ multiplex PCR; TCRdb's version includes in-frame clones alone and lacks a portion of them. In the table there are 100,000 to 150,000 clones, 77% of which are singletons. This CDR3 has 14 residues. Germline assignment: CDR1 KGHSH and CDR2 LQKENI. Trimming removed 4 bases from V and 6 bases from J, with 16 bases in between. As concerns this clone: Its antigen is unknown.

The sequencing input was PBMCs. The sequence came from a woman in her fifties or sixties in good health and CMV-seronegative. The V call is TRBV18, the J call TRBJ2-7; no definite D call. Here the CDR3 reads CASSQTGWQAEQYF. The CDR3 coding sequence is TGTGCCAGCTCACAAACCGGGTGGCAAGCCGAGCAGTACTTC.